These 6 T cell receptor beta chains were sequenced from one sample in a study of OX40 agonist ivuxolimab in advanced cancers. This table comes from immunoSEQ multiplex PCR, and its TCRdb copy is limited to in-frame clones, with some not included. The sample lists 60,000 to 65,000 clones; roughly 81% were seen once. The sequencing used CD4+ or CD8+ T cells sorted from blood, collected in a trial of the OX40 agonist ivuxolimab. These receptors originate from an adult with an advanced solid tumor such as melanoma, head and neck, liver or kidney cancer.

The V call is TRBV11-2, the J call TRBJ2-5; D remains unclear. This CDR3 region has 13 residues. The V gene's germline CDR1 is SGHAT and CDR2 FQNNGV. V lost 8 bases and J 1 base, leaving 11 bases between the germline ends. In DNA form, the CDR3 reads TGTGCCAGCGGTACTTGGCTCCAAGAGACCCAGTACTTC. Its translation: CASGTWLQETQYF.

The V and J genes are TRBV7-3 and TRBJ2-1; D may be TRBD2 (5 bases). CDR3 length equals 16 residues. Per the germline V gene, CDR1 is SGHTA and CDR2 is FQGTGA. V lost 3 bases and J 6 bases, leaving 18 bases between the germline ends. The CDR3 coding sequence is TGTGCCAGCAGCTTGAACCGGGATCTACCCTTCAATGAGCAGTTCTTC. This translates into CASSLNRDLPFNEQFF.

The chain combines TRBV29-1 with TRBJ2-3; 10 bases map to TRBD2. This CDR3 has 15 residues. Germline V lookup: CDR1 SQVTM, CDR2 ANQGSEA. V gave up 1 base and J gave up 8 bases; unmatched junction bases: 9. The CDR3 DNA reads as TGCAGCGTTGAAGCGGGGCTAGCGGGAGCCACTACGCAGTATTTT. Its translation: CSVEAGLAGATTQYF.

The CDR3, as DNA: TGTGCCAGCAGCCCGACTAGCGGTTCCACCGGGGAGCTGTTTTTT. Protein sequence: CASSPTSGSTGELFF. The V and J genes are TRBV9 and TRBJ2-2; 9 bases are a match to TRBD2. The CDR3 spans 15 residues. CDR1 and CDR2 from the germline V gene are SGDLS and YYNGEE. V shed 4 bases, J shed 4 bases, and the junction held 5 bases outside the gene matches.

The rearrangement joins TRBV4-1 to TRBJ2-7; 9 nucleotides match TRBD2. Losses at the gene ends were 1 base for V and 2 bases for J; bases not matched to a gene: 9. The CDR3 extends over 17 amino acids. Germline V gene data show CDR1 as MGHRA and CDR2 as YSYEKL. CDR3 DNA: TGCGCCAGCAGCCAAGGCAGGGTGGCTAGCGGGACCTACGAGCAGTACTTC. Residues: CASSQGRVASGTYEQYF.

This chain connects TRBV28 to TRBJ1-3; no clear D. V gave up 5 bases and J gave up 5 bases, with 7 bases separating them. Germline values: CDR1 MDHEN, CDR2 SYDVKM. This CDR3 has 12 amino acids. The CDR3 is CASSQSRNTIYF. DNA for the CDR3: TGTGCCAGCAGTCAGAGCAGAAACACCATATATTTT.